One sample yielded the 19 T cell receptor beta chains listed below, sequenced in a study of blood T cell repertoires in COVID-19. Sequencing was performed with immunoSEQ multiplex PCR; in TCRdb, only in-frame clones are kept and a portion is missing. Among roughly 250,000 clones listed, around 87% were seen once. The specimen sequenced was PBMCs or T cells enriched from blood (not recorded which). Source of these receptors: a woman in her thirties or forties with acute COVID-19.

This chain uses TRBV15 with TRBJ2-3; maybe TRBD1 (5 bases). V gave up 1 base and J gave up 4 bases, with 9 bases separating them. The CDR3 totals 14 residues. CDR1 and CDR2 from the germline V gene are LNHNV and YYDKDF (reference sequence). In DNA, the CDR3 is TGTGCCACCAGCAGAGGCAGGGAAGCAGATACGCAGTATTTT. This sequence encodes CATSRGREADTQYF.

CDR3 sequence: CATSGRSGAGADIQYF. DNA of the CDR3: TGTGCCACCAGCGGCAGATCTGGAGCGGGAGCTGACATTCAGTACTTC. The chain links TRBV15 to TRBJ2-4, with 8 bases identical to TRBD2. The CDR3 extends over 16 amino acids. The germline gives CDR1 LNHNV, CDR2 YYDKDF (reference sequence). Losses at the gene ends were 5 bases for V and 8 bases for J; bases not matched to a gene: 14.

This chain joins TRBV16 and TRBJ2-1; 8 bases line up with TRBD2. Germline CDR1 and CDR2: KGHSY and FQNENV. Trimming removed 4 bases from V and 7 bases from J; junction bases left unmatched: 6. The CDR3 extends over 14 amino acids. Written as DNA, the CDR3 is TGTGCCAGCAGCCTAGGGACTAGTACGAATGAGCAGTTCTTC. This codes for CASSLGTSTNEQFF.

The gene calls are TRBV27 and TRBJ2-5; 13 nucleotides agree with TRBD2. The germline V gene has CDR1 MNHEY and CDR2 SMNVEV (reference sequence). V shed 5 bases and J 3 bases; nucleotides not matched to a gene: 12. The CDR3 has 18 residues. CDR3 loop: CASSPRRTSGGIKETQYF. DNA for the CDR3: TGTGCCAGCAGTCCGAGACGGACTAGCGGGGGTATAAAAGAGACCCAGTACTTC.

This chain uses TRBV27 with TRBJ1-2; maybe TRBD1 (5 bases). Trimming cost V 2 bases and J 1 base, with 11 bases left between them. The germline gives CDR1 MNHEY, CDR2 SMNVEV (reference sequence). This CDR3 is 15 amino acids long. The CDR3 reads CASSLKAGNNYGYTF. CDR3 nucleotides: TGTGCCAGCAGTTTAAAGGCAGGGAATAACTATGGCTACACCTTC.

The rearrangement uses TRBV5-1 and TRBJ2-3; weak D call: TRBD2 (6 bases). Germline V gene sequence: CDR1 SGHRS, CDR2 YFSETQ. The V end was cut by 4 bases, the J end by 0 bases, with 15 bases between. The CDR3 loop spans 16 amino acids. The chain's CDR3 is CASSPGLSGSTDTQYF. The CDR3 DNA is TGCGCCAGCAGCCCTGGCCTTAGCGGAAGCACAGATACGCAGTATTTT.

This sequence joins TRBV11-2 and TRBJ2-3; TRBD2 matches 9 bases. The CDR3 runs 18 residues. J lost 2 bases, V lost 5 bases, and 14 bases had no gene match. Germline CDR1 and CDR2: SGHAT and FQNNGV. The DNA of the CDR3 is TGTGCCAGCAGCCCCCCTGGGCTAGCGGGAAGATCCACAGATACGCAGTATTTT. This encodes CASSPPGLAGRSTDTQYF. The full variable domain, its missing parts supplied by reference TRBV11-2 and TRBJ2-3, is EAGVAQSPRYKIIEKRQSVAFWCNPISGHATLYWYQQILGQGPKLLIQFQNNGVVDDSQLPKDRFSAERLKGVDSTLKIQPAKLEDSAVYLCASSPPGLAGRSTDTQYFGPGTRLTVL.

CDR3 protein: CASSPEPSGRTHNEQFF. CDR3 sequence (DNA): TGTGCCAGCAGCCCGGAACCTAGCGGGAGGACTCACAATGAGCAGTTCTTC. This chain connects TRBV5-4 to TRBJ2-1, with TRBD2 matching 11 bases. Trimming cost V 4 bases and J 5 bases; bases outside gene matches: 11. Germline V gene sequence: CDR1 SGHNT, CDR2 YYREEE (reference sequence). The CDR3 has 17 residues.

This sequence joins TRBV14 and TRBJ1-6; D perhaps matches TRBD1 (5 bases). CDR3 length: 14 amino acids. Looked up from germline, CDR1 is SGHDN and CDR2 is FVKESK. Trimming removed 3 bases from V and 9 bases from J, with 12 bases in between. The CDR3 spells CASSQIGALSPLHF. In nucleotides, the CDR3 is TGTGCCAGCAGCCAGATTGGGGCGCTTTCACCCCTCCACTTT.

V and J are TRBV29-1 and TRBJ1-1; TRBD1 matches at 7 bases. The CDR3 has 11 amino acids. CDR1 is SQVTM and CDR2 is ANQGSEA in the germline V gene. V shed 7 bases and J 10 bases; nucleotides not matched to a gene: 9. The CDR3 is CSDEETGRAFF. The CDR3 DNA is TGCAGCGATGAGGAGACAGGGAGAGCTTTCTTT.

The V gene is TRBV7-2, the J gene TRBJ2-1; maybe TRBD2 (6 bases). V was trimmed by 2 bases and J by 5 bases, leaving 10 bases between them. CDR3 length equals 14 residues. From germline, CDR1 is SGHTA and CDR2 FQGNSA. The CDR3 region is CASSLFSGDNEQFF. CDR3 nucleotide sequence: TGTGCCAGCAGCTTATTCTCGGGGGACAATGAGCAGTTCTTC.

This chain joins TRBV27 and TRBJ2-3; 12 nucleotides align to TRBD2. The CDR3 runs to 14 residues. V lost 3 bases, J lost 6 bases, and 1 base stayed unmatched. Germline V CDR1 and CDR2: MNHEY, SMNVEV (reference sequence). This CDR3 reads CASSLTSGSDTQYF. CDR3 nucleotides: TGTGCCAGCAGTTTGACTAGCGGGAGCGATACGCAGTATTTT.

The V and J genes are TRBV24-1 and TRBJ1-2; 7 bases map to TRBD1. The CDR3 runs 14 residues. Germline CDR1 is KGHDR and CDR2 is SFDVKD. Trimming took 4 bases from V and 2 from J; bases not matched to a gene: 3. The CDR3: CATSEATGNYGYTF. The CDR3 coding sequence is TGTGCCACCAGTGAGGCGACAGGGAACTATGGCTACACCTTC.

The V and J genes are TRBV27 and TRBJ1-3, with TRBD1 matching 8 bases. Per germline, CDR1 MNHEY and CDR2 SMNVEV (reference sequence). The V segment lost 6 bases and the J segment 4 bases; nucleotides outside the gene matches: 11. The CDR3 length is 16 residues. CDR3 loop: CASRSAQGAHGNTIYF. DNA of the CDR3: TGTGCCAGCAGATCCGCCCAGGGGGCGCACGGAAACACCATATATTTT.

V is TRBV2 and J is TRBJ1-2; 8 positions agree with TRBD1. V dropped 2 bases and J dropped 3; count of bases not matched to a gene: 2. CDR3 length: 14 residues. Germline CDR1 SNHLY, CDR2 FYNNEI. In nucleotides, the CDR3 is TGTGCCAGCAGTGAACAGGGGGCACACTATGGCTACACCTTC. Its translation is CASSEQGAHYGYTF.

The chain employs TRBV10-2 and TRBJ2-1; 7 bases agree with TRBD2. The V and J ends lost 4 bases and 7 bases, in that order; junction bases with no gene match: 7. The CDR3 sequence is 14 residues long. Germline assignment: CDR1 WSHSY and CDR2 SAAADI. The CDR3 DNA is TGCGCCAGCAGTGCCGGGGGGATGGGGAATGAGCAGTTCTTC. This sequence encodes CASSAGGMGNEQFF.

This sequence joins TRBV6-1 and TRBJ2-1; TRBD1 matches at 10 bases. This CDR3 has 15 residues. The V segment lost 3 bases and the J segment 9 bases; nucleotides outside the gene matches: 8. CDR1 is MNHNS, CDR2 SASEGT, per germline. CDR3 protein: CASSETGGVSGEQFF. The CDR3 nucleotides are TGTGCCAGCAGTGAGACAGGGGGCGTTTCGGGTGAGCAGTTCTTC.

The genes are TRBV30 and TRBJ1-5; no reliable D call. Germline-derived CDR1 and CDR2 are GTSNPN and SVGIG (reference sequence). The CDR3 totals 12 residues. Between the trimmed V and J ends, which lost 7 bases and 4 bases, there was a span of 11 bases. Here the CDR3 reads CALKTKNQPQHF. CDR3 bases: TGTGCCTTAAAAACAAAAAATCAGCCCCAGCATTTT.

This chain uses TRBV5-4 with TRBJ2-3, with 7 positions matching TRBD2. In germline, CDR1 is SGHNT, CDR2 YYREEE (reference sequence). V gave up 7 bases and J gave up 4 bases; unmatched junction bases: 12. CDR3 length equals 15 residues. The CDR3 DNA reads TGTGCCAGCGCGCCCTTGGCGGGAGATTCAGATACGCAGTATTTT. This encodes CASAPLAGDSDTQYF.